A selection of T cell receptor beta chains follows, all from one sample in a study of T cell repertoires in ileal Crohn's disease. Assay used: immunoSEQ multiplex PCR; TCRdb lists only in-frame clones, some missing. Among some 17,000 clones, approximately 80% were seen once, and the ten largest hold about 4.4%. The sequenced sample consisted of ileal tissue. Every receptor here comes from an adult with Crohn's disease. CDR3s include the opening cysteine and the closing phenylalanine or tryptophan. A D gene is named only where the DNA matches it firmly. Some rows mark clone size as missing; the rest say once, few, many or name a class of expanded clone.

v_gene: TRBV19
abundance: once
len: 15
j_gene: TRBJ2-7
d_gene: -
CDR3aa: CASSMKIVGTNEQYF
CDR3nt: TGTGCCAGTAGTATGAAAATTGTCGGGACCAACGAGCAGTACTTC

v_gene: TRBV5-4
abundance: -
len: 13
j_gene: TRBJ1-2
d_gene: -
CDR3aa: CASGLGASYGYTF
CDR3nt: TGTGCCAGCGGCCTGGGGGCCTCCTATGGCTACACCTTC

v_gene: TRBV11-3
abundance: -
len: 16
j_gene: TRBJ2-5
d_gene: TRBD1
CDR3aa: CASSFKSDRAGQTQYF
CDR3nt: TGTGCCAGCAGCTTCAAATCGGACAGGGCTGGACAGACCCAGTACTTC

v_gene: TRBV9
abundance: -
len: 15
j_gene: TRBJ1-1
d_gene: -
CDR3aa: CASSVVSGSHTEAFF
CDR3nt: TGTGCCAGCAGCGTAGTATCGGGCTCCCACACTGAAGCTTTCTTT

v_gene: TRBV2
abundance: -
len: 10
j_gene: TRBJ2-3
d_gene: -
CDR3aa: CASSARTQYF
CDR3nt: TGTGCCAGCAGTGCCAGAACGCAGTATTTT

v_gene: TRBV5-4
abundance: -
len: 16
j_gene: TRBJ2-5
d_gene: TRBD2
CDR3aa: CASSLILAGDQETQYF
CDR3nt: TGTGCCAGCAGCTTGATTCTAGCGGGCGACCAAGAGACCCAGTACTTC

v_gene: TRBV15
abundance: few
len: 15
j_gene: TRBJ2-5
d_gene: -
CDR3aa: CATRGFNEPQETQYF
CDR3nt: TGTGCCACCAGAGGGTTTAATGAGCCCCAAGAGACCCAGTACTTC

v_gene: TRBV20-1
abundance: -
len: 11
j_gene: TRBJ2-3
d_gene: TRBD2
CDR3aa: CSARTSGGVHF
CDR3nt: TGCAGTGCCCGGACTAGCGGGGGGGTGCATTTT

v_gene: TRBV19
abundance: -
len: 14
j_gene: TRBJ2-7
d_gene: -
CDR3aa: CASSISTLSYEQYF
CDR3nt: TGTGCCAGTAGTATCTCGACGCTATCCTACGAGCAGTACTTC

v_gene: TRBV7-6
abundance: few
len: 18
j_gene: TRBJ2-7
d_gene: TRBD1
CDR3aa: CASSLALTGGDRDYEQYF
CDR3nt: TGTGCCAGCAGCTTAGCGCTAACAGGGGGTGACCGGGATTACGAGCAGTACTTC

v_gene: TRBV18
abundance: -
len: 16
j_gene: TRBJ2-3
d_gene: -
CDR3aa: CASSPPGGGGRDTQYF
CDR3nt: TGTGCCAGCTCACCACCCGGGGGCGGGGGAAGAGATACGCAGTATTTT

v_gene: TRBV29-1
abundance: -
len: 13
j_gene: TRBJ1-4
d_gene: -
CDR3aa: CSVGTAFNEKLFF
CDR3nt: TGCAGCGTTGGGACAGCCTTTAATGAAAAACTGTTTTTT

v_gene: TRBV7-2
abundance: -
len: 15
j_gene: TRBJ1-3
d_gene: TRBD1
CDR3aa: CASSPGQLSGNTIYF
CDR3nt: TGTGCCAGCAGCCCGGGACAGCTCTCTGGAAACACCATATATTTT

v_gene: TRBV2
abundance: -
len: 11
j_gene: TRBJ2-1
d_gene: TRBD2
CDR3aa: CASSWGGEQFF
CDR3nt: TGTGCCAGCAGCTGGGGGGGTGAGCAGTTCTTC

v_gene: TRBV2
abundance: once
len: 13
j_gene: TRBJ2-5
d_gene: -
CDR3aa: CASSRGDGETQYF
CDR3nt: TGTGCCAGCAGCCGCGGGGATGGGGAGACCCAGTACTTC

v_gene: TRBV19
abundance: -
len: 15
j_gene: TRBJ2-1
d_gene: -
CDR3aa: CASSIDLNGFNEQFF
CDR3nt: TGTGCCAGTAGTATCGACTTAAACGGGTTCAATGAGCAGTTCTTC

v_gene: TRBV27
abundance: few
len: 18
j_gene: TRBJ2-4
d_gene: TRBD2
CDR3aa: CASRSGLAGGVAKNIQYF
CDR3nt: TGTGCCAGCAGATCGGGACTAGCGGGAGGGGTGGCCAAAAACATTCAGTACTTC

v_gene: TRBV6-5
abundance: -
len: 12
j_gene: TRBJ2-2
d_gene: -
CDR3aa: CASSSNTGELFF
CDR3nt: TGTGCCAGCAGCTCCAACACCGGGGAGCTGTTTTTT

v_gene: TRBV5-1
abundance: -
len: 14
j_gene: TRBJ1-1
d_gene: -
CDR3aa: CASSLAQGGTEAFF
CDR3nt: TGCGCCAGCAGCTTGGCGCAGGGAGGGACTGAAGCTTTCTTT

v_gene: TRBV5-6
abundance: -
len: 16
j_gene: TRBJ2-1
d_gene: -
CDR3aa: CASSLQGSSSYNEQFF
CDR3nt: TGTGCCAGCAGCTTGCAGGGGTCGAGCTCCTACAATGAGCAGTTCTTC

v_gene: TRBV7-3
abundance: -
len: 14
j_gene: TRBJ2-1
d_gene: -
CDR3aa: CASSLTFENNEQFF
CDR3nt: TGTGCCAGCAGCTTAACCTTCGAAAACAATGAGCAGTTCTTC

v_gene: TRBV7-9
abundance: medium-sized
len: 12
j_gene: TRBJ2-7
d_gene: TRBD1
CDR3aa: CASGQGAYEQYF
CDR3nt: TGTGCCAGCGGACAGGGGGCTTACGAGCAGTACTTC

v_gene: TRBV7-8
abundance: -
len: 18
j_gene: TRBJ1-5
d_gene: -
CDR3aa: CASSDKDRHSFSNQPQHF
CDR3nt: TGTGCCAGCAGCGATAAGGATAGGCATTCTTTTAGCAATCAGCCCCAGCATTTT

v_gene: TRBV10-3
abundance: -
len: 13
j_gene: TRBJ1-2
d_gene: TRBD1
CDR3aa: CAISLKTGDGYTF
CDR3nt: TGTGCCATCAGTCTCAAGACAGGGGATGGCTACACCTTC

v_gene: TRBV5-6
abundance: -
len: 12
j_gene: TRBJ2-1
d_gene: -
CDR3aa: CASRRSGHEQFF
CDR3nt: TGTGCCAGCAGACGCAGCGGGCATGAGCAGTTCTTC

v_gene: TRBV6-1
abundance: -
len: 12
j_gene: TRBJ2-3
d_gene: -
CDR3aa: CASSEVSPGEYF
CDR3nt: TGTGCCAGCAGTGAAGTCTCCCCAGGAGAGTATTTT

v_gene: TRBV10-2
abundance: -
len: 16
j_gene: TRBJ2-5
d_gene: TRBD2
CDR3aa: CASRPGTSVARETQYF
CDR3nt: TGCGCCAGCAGACCGGGGACTAGCGTGGCGCGGGAGACCCAGTACTTC

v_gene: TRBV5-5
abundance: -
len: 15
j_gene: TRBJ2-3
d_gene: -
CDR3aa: CASSLEGSYTDTQYF
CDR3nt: TGTGCCAGCAGCTTAGAGGGGTCCTACACAGATACGCAGTATTTT